These T cell receptor beta chains were read from a single sample in a study of blood T cell repertoires in COVID-19. Libraries were prepared by immunoSEQ multiplex PCR; TCRdb keeps only in-frame clonotypes and omits some of them. This sample has about 190,000 clones; 78% occur once, and the top ten carry approximately 3%. The sequenced material came from peripheral blood. These TCRs come from an elderly woman with active or convalescent COVID-19. Each CDR3 is given with its conserved first and last residue. Fields, in order: V gene, J gene, clone size, CDR3 length, D gene, CDR3 DNA, CDR3 protein. The D gene is left open where the match is weak. Clone sizes are given selectively: once, few, many, or a class where the clone is expanded.

>TRBV5-1|TRBJ1-1|once|15|.
TGCGCCAGCAGCTTCGACTTACAGGGTGTGACTGAAGCTTTCTTT
CASSFDLQGVTEAFF
>TRBV9|TRBJ2-7|.|15|TRBD1
TGTGCCAGCAGCGTAGGTGGGACAGGTTCCTACGAGCAGTACTTC
CASSVGGTGSYEQYF
>TRBV12-3/TRBV12-4|TRBJ1-3|.|13|.
TGTGCCAGCAGTTTATTTGGCGGAAACACCATATATTTT
CASSLFGGNTIYF
>TRBV9|TRBJ1-4|.|15|.
TGTGCCAGCAGCGTAGTTGGGACTGCTAATGAAAAACTGTTTTTT
CASSVVGTANEKLFF
>TRBV7-2|TRBJ1-2|.|14|TRBD1
TGTGCCAGCAGCTCGACAGGGGGCAACTATGGCTACACCTTC
CASSSTGGNYGYTF
>TRBV2|TRBJ2-1|.|19|TRBD2
TGTGCCAGCAGTGTGAATCGGGGGGGCCAAAGTCTCTCCTACAATGAGCAGTTCTTC
CASSVNRGGQSLSYNEQFF
>TRBV7-2|TRBJ1-1|.|13|.
TGTGCCAGCAGCTTAGCGAGAGGAACTGAAGCTTTCTTT
CASSLARGTEAFF
>TRBV29-1|TRBJ2-7|.|12|TRBD1
TGCAGCATCCGGGACAGTTCCTACGAGCAGTACTTC
CSIRDSSYEQYF
>TRBV28|TRBJ2-4|.|17|.
TGTGCCAGCAGCCCGAGTGTGGGGCTGAGAGGTAAAAACATTCAGTACTTC
CASSPSVGLRGKNIQYF
>TRBV15|TRBJ2-7|.|15|TRBD2
TGTGCCACCAGCAGAGATAGCGGGGGCGGATACGAGCAGTACTTC
CATSRDSGGGYEQYF
>TRBV3-1/TRBV3-2|TRBJ2-3|few|18|TRBD2
TGTGCCAGCAGCCAAACGGGACTAGCGGGGGGGCCTCAAAATACGCAGTATTTT
CASSQTGLAGGPQNTQYF
>TRBV30|TRBJ2-2|.|17|TRBD2
TGTGCCTGGAGTCCACTTGCGGGGGACCTCAACACCGGGGAGCTGTTTTTT
CAWSPLAGDLNTGELFF
>TRBV6-5|TRBJ2-2|few|13|.
TGTGCCAGCAGACAGCAGGGCACCGGGGAGCTGTTTTTT
CASRQQGTGELFF
>TRBV6-5|TRBJ1-2|.|12|.
TGTGCCAGCATCAACGGGAACTATGGCTACACCTTC
CASINGNYGYTF
>TRBV14|TRBJ2-7|.|16|TRBD2
TGTGCCAGCAGCCACCATCCGGGACTAGATATTTTTGAGCAGTACTTC
CASSHHPGLDIFEQYF
>TRBV19|TRBJ1-2|.|12|.
TGTGCCAGTAGTATTCCGGGGATTGGCTACACCTTC
CASSIPGIGYTF
>TRBV5-1|TRBJ2-7|.|15|TRBD1
TGCGCCAGCAGCAAAGAGGGACAGGGGATAAACGAGCAGTACTTC
CASSKEGQGINEQYF
>TRBV28|TRBJ2-7|.|13|.
TGTGCCAGCAGTTTAGGAGGTGGATACGAGCAGTACTTC
CASSLGGGYEQYF
>TRBV5-1|TRBJ2-7|.|13|.
TGCGCCAGCAGCTTCGACGGGACCTACGAGCAGTACTTC
CASSFDGTYEQYF
>TRBV5-1|TRBJ2-2|.|14|.
TGCGCCAGCACGCCACAGGGAATCCCCGGGGAGCTGTTTTTT
CASTPQGIPGELFF
>TRBV4-1|TRBJ1-3|few|20|TRBD1
TGCGCCAGCAGCCGGCTGGGATTAGGGACAGGGAGTGAATCTGGAAACACCATATATTTT
CASSRLGLGTGSESGNTIYF
>TRBV6-5|TRBJ2-5|.|15|.
TGTGCCAGCAGTTACATGGACAGAAAACAAGAGACCCAGTACTTC
CASSYMDRKQETQYF
>TRBV6-5|TRBJ1-5|.|13|.
TGTGCCAGCAGTTACTCTGACAGACAGCCCCAGCATTTT
CASSYSDRQPQHF
>TRBV7-9|TRBJ1-1|.|16|.
TGTGCCAGCAGCTTATCTTCATACAGGGTGCAGGGTGAAGCTTTCTTT
CASSLSSYRVQGEAFF
>TRBV6-5|TRBJ2-7|.|13|.
TGTGCCAGCAGTTATACAGGGTCCTACGAGCAGTACTTC
CASSYTGSYEQYF
>TRBV27|TRBJ2-1|.|15|.
TGTGCCAGCAGCATGCGGGCCCACTCCTACAATGAGCAGTTCTTC
CASSMRAHSYNEQFF
>TRBV14|TRBJ2-1|.|17|TRBD2
TGTGCCAGCAGCCAAGATTTCGGGGGGAGCTCCTACAATGAGCAGTTCTTC
CASSQDFGGSSYNEQFF
>TRBV7-9|TRBJ2-1|.|16|TRBD1
TGTGCCAGCAGCTTAGACCGGGACAGCTCCTACAATGAGCAGTTCTTC
CASSLDRDSSYNEQFF
>TRBV5-1|TRBJ1-1|.|14|.
TGCGCCAGCAGCTGGGGGGGTTTGAACACTGAAGCTTTCTTT
CASSWGGLNTEAFF
>TRBV3-1/TRBV3-2|TRBJ1-6|many|14|.
TGTGCCAGCAGCCTGACCAGGAACAATTCACCCCTCCACTTT
CASSLTRNNSPLHF
>TRBV9|TRBJ2-3|few|16|.
TGTGCCAGCAGTAACAACGCCGGAGTAAGCACAGATACGCAGTATTTT
CASSNNAGVSTDTQYF
>TRBV4-1|TRBJ2-6|.|20|.
TGCGCCAGCAGCCAAACAATAGCCCCGAGGGTCCGAACTGGGGCCAACGTCCTGACTTTC
CASSQTIAPRVRTGANVLTF
>TRBV20-1|TRBJ2-1|.|13|TRBD2
TGCAGTGCTAGTGTATCCGGGAGGGATGAGCAGTTCTTC
CSASVSGRDEQFF
>TRBV10-3|TRBJ1-2|.|14|.
TGTGCCATCTGGGCCGGCAGGGTTAACTATGGCTACACCTTC
CAIWAGRVNYGYTF
>TRBV6-5|TRBJ2-7|.|15|TRBD1
TGTGCCAGCAGCAACAGACAGGGGGTGGGCGGAGAGCAGTACTTC
CASSNRQGVGGEQYF
>TRBV10-2|TRBJ1-2|.|14|TRBD1
TGCGCCAGCAGTGGGGACAGGGTTAACTATGGCTACACCTTC
CASSGDRVNYGYTF
>TRBV9|TRBJ2-1|.|18|TRBD2
TGTGCCAGCACCCCACCGGGACTAGCGGGGGGAGGTGGGAATGAGCAGTTCTTC
CASTPPGLAGGGGNEQFF
>TRBV11-3|TRBJ1-6|few|14|.
TGTGCCAGCAGTCGGAGACCAGCCAATTCACCCCTCCACTTT
CASSRRPANSPLHF
>TRBV6-5|TRBJ1-1|.|13|.
TGTGCCAGCCGGAAGGCTAGTAGCACTGAAGCTTTCTTT
CASRKASSTEAFF
>TRBV19|TRBJ2-1|.|13|.
TGTGCCAGTGCGCTAGGAAGATACAATGAGCAGTTCTTC
CASALGRYNEQFF
>TRBV7-2|TRBJ2-7|.|14|.
TGTGCCAGCAGCTTATTGACTAGGAGCTACGAGCAGTACTTC
CASSLLTRSYEQYF
>TRBV9|TRBJ1-1|.|14|.
TGTGCCAGCAGCGTAGATCAGGGTCCCTCGGAAGCTTTCTTT
CASSVDQGPSEAFF
>TRBV12-3/TRBV12-4|TRBJ2-5|few|13|TRBD1
TGTGCCAGCAGTAGGGACAGAGCGGAGACCCAGTACTTC
CASSRDRAETQYF
>TRBV19|TRBJ2-7|.|13|TRBD1
TGTGCCAGTAGTATTTACCAGGGGGTCGAGCAGTACTTC
CASSIYQGVEQYF
>TRBV6-6|TRBJ1-3|few|13|.
TGTGCCAGCAGTGGGCCCTCTGGAAACACCATATATTTT
CASSGPSGNTIYF
>TRBV5-1|TRBJ2-1|once|19|TRBD2
TGCGCCAGCAGCCTCACTCGGACTAGCGGGAACGACTTGGTCTATGAGCAGTTCTTC
CASSLTRTSGNDLVYEQFF
>TRBV4-1|TRBJ2-5|.|18|TRBD2
TGCGCCAGCAGCCACCGAGGTAGCGGGGGGGCCGACCAAGAGACCCAGTACTTC
CASSHRGSGGADQETQYF
>TRBV6-5|TRBJ2-3|once|15|.
TGTGCCAGCAGTTACGAGGCAGCACGCACAGATACGCAGTATTTT
CASSYEAARTDTQYF
>TRBV11-2|TRBJ1-1|.|14|TRBD1
TGTGCCAGCAGCTTCCACGCAGGGGGCACTGAAGCTTTCTTT
CASSFHAGGTEAFF
>TRBV6-1|TRBJ1-4|.|15|.
TGTGCCAGCAGTGAGGCCGGAGCTCCTAATGAAAAACTGTTTTTT
CASSEAGAPNEKLFF
>TRBV15|TRBJ2-5|.|15|.
TGTGCCACCAGAAGGGGTGGAGGGGGGGTCGAGACCCAGTACTTC
CATRRGGGGVETQYF
>TRBV19|TRBJ1-2|.|16|TRBD1
TGTGCCAGTACCCCGACAGGGACCCGAACTAACTATGGCTACACCTTC
CASTPTGTRTNYGYTF
>TRBV5-1|TRBJ2-1|.|16|.
TGCGCCAGCAGCTTGGCCGTTAGCTTATTCTACAATGAGCAGTTCTTC
CASSLAVSLFYNEQFF
>TRBV28|TRBJ2-5|.|16|TRBD2
TGTGCCAGCAGTCCCCGACTAGCGGGGGGGCGAGAGACCCAGTACTTC
CASSPRLAGGRETQYF